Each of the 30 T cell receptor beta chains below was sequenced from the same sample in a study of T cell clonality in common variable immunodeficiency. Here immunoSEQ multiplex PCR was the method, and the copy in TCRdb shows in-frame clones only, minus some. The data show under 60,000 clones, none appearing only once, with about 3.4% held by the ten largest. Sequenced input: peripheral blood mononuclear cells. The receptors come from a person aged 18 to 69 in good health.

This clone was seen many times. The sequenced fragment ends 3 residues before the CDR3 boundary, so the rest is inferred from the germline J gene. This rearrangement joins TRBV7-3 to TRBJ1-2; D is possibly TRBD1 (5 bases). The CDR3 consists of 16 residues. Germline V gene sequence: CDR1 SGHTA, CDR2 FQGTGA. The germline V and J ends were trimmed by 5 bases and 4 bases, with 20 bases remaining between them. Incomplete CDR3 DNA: TGTGCCAGCAGCGAAGGAGACAGCCGAAATGGCTATGGC. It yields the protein CASSEGDSRNGYG. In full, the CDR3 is CASSEGDSRNGYGYTF.

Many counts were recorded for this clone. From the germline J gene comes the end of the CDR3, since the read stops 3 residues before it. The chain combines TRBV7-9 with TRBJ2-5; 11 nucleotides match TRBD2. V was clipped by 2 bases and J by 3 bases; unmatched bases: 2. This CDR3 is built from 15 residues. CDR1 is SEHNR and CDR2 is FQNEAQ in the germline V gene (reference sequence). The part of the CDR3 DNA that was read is TGTGCCAGCAGCTTACTAGCGGGAGGTAAAGAGACC. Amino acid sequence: CASSLLAGGKET. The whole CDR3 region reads CASSLLAGGKETQYF. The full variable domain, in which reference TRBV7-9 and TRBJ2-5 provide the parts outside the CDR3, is DTGVSQNPRHKITKRGQNVTFRCDPISEHNRLYWYRQTLGQGPEFLTYFQNEAQLEKSRLLSDRFSAERPKGSFSTLEIQRTEQGDSAMYLCASSLLAGGKETQYFGPGTRLLVL.

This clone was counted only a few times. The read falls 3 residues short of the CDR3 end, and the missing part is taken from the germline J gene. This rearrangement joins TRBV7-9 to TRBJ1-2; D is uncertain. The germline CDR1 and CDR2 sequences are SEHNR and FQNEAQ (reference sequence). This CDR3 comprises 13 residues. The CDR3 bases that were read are TGTGCCAGCAGCTGGACTAGCGCAGATACC. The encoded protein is CASSWTSADT. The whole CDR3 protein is CASSWTSADTYTF. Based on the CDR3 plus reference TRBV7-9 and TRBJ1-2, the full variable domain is DTGVSQNPRHKITKRGQNVTFRCDPISEHNRLYWYRQTLGQGPEFLTYFQNEAQLEKSRLLSDRFSAERPKGSFSTLEIQRTEQGDSAMYLCASSWTSADTYTFGSGTRLTVV.

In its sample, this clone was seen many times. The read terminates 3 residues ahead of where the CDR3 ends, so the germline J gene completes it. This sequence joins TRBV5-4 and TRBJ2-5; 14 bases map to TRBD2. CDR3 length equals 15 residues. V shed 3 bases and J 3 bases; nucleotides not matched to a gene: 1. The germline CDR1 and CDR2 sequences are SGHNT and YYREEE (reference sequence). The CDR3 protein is CASSWGLAGEETQYF. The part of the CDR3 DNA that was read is TGTGCCAGCAGCTGGGGACTAGCGGGAGAAGAGACC.

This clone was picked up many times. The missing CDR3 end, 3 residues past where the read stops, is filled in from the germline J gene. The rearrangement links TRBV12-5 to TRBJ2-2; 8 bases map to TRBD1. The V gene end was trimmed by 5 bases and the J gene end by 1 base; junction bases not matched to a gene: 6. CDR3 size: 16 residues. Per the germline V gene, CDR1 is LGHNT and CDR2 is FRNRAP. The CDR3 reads CASGPRQGRNTGELFF. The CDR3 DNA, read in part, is TGTGCTAGTGGTCCAAGACAGGGGCGGAACACCGGGGAG. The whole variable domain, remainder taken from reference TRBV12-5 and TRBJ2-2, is DARVTQTPRHKVTEMGQEVTMRCQPILGHNTVFWYRQTMMQGLELLAYFRNRAPLDDSGMPKDRFSAEMPDATLATLKIQPSEPRDSAVYFCASGPRQGRNTGELFFGEGSRLTVL.

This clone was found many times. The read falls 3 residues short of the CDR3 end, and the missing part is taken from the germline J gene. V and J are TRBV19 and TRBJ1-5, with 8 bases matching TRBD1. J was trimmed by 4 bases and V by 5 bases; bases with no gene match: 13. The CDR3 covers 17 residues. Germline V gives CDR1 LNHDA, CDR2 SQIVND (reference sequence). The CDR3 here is CASSRGTQGGMNQPQHF. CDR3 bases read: TGTGCCAGTAGTCGTGGGACACAGGGGGGTATGAATCAGCCC.

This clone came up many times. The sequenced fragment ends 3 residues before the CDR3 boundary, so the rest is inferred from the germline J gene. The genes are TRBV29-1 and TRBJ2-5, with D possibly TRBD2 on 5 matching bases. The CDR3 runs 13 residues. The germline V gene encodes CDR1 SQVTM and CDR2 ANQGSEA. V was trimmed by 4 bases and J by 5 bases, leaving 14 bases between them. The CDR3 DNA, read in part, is TGCAGCGTTGCATCACTCCCGGGGGAGACC. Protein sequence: CSVASLPGET. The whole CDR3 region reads CSVASLPGETQYF.

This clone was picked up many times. The CDR3 sequence: CASSPHAIGEQFF. The sequenced CDR3 bases are TGTGCCAGCAGCCCCCATGCGATCGGTGAG. The chain is built from TRBV7-9 and TRBJ2-1; D gene unclear. The CDR3 end falls 3 residues outside the read, so it is completed with the germline J gene. The CDR3 loop spans 13 amino acids. From germline, CDR1 is SEHNR and CDR2 FQNEAQ (reference sequence). V was pared by 5 bases and J by 9 bases, with 14 bases between.

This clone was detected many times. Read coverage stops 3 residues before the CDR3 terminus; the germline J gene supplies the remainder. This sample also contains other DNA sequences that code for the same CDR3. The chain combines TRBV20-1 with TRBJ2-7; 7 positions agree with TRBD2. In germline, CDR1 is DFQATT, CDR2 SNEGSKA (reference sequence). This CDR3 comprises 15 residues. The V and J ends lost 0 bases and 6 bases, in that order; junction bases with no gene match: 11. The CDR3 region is CSARDPRGVVGEQYF. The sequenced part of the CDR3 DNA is TGCAGTGCTAGAGATCCCCGGGGGGTTGTAGGCGAG.

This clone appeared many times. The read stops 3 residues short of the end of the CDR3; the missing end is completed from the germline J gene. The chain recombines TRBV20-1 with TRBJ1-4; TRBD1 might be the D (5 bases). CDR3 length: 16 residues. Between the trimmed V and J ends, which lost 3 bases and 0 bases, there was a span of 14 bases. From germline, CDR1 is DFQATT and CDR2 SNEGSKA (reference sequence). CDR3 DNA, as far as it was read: TGCAGTGCTAGGCCACAGGAACGAACAACTAATGAAAAA. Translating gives CSARPQERTTNEK. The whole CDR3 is CSARPQERTTNEKLFF.

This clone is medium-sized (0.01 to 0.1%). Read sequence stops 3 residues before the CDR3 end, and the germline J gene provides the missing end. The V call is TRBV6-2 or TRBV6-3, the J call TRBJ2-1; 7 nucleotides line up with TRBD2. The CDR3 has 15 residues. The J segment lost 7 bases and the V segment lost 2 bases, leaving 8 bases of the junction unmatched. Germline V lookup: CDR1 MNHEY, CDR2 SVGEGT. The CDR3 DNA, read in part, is TGTGCCAGCAGTTACCAGGGAGATAGCGGGAATGAG. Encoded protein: CASSYQGDSGNE. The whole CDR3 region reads CASSYQGDSGNEQFF.

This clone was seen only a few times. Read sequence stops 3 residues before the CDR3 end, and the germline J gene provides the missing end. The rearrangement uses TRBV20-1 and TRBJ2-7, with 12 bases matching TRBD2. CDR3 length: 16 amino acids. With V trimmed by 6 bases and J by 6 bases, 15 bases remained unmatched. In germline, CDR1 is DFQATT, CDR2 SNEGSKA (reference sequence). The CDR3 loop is CSARTSGETRGREQYF. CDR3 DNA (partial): TGCAGTGCAAGGACTAGCGGGGAGACAAGGGGGCGCGAG.

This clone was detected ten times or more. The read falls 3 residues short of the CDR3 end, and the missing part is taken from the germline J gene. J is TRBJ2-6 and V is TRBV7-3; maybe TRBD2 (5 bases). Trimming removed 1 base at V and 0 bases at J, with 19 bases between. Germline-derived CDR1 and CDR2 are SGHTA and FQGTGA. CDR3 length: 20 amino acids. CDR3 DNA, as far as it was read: TGTGCCAGCAGCTTAAAACTAGTGAGCGGCCTACTCTCTGGGGCCAACGTC. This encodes CASSLKLVSGLLSGANV. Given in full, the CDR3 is CASSLKLVSGLLSGANVLTF.

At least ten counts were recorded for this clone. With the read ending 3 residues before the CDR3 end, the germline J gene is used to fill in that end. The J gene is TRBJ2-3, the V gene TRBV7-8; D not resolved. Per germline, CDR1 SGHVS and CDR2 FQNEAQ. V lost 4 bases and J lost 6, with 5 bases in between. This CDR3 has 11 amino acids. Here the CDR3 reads CASSSFDTQYF. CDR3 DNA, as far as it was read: TGTGCCAGCAGCTCCTTTGATACG.

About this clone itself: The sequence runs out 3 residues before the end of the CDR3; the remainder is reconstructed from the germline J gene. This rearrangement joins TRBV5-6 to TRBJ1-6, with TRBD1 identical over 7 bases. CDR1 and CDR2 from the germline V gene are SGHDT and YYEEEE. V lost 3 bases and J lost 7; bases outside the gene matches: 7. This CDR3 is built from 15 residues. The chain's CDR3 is CASSYWTGGNSPLHF. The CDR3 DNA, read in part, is TGTGCCAGCAGCTACTGGACAGGTGGCAATTCACCC. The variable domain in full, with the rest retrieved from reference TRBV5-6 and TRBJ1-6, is DAGVTQSPTHLIKTRGQQVTLRCSPKSGHDTVSWYQQALGQGPQFIFQYYEEEERQRGNFPDRFSGHQFPNYSSELNVNALLLGDSALYLCASSYWTGGNSPLHFGNGTRLTVT.

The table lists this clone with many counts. The CDR3 sequence is CASSTGQGVTGELFF. CDR3 DNA, as far as it was read: TGTGCCAGCAGCACGGGACAGGGTGTCACCGGGGAG. The chain recombines TRBV7-2 with TRBJ2-2, with 9 bases matching TRBD1. Coverage ceases 3 residues before the CDR3 finishes, and the germline J gene fills in the end. V lost 5 bases, J lost 4 bases, and 5 bases stayed unmatched. CDR3 length: 15 amino acids. Germline CDR1 reads SGHTA; CDR2 reads FQGNSA.

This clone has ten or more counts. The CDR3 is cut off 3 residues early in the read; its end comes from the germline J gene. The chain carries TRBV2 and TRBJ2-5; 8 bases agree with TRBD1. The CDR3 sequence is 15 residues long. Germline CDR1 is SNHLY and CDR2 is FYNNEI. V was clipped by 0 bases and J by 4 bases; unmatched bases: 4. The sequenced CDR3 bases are TGTGCCAGCAGTGAAGCACTAACAGGGGGAGAGACC. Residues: CASSEALTGGET. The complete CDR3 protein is CASSEALTGGETQYF.

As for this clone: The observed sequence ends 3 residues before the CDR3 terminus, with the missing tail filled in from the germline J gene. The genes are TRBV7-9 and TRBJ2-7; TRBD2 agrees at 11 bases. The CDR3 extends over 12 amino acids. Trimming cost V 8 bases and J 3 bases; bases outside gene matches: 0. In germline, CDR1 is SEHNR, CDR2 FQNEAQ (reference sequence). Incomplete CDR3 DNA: TGTGCCAGCGGACTAGCGGGCTACGAG. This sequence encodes CASGLAGYE. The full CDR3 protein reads CASGLAGYEQYF.

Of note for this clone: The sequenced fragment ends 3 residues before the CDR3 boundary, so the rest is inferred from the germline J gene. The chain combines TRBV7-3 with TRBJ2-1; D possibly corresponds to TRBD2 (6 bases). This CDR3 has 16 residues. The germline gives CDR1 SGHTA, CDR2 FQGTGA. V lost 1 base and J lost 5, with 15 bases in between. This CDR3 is CASSLMVRTTNNEQFF. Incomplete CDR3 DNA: TGTGCCAGCAGCTTAATGGTTCGGACTACCAACAATGAG.

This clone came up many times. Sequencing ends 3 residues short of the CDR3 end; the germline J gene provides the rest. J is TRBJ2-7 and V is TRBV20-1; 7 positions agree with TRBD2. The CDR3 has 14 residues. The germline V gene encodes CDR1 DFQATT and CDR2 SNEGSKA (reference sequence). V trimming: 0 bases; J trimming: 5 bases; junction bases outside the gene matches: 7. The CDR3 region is CSARDRAGVNEQYF. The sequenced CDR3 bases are TGCAGTGCTAGAGATCGTGCGGGAGTCAACGAG.

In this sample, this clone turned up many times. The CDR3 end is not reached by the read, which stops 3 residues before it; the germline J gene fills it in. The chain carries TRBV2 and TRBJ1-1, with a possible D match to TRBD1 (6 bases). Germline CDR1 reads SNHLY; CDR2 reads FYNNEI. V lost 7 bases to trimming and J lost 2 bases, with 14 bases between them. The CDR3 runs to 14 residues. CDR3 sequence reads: CASTSGTNNTEAFF. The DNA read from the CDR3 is TGTGCCAGCACTTCAGGGACAAATAACACTGAA.

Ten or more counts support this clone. CDR3 amino acids: CATRGQGSYNEQFF. The sequenced CDR3 bases are TGTGCCACCCGGGGACAGGGTTCCTACAATGAG. This chain connects TRBV19 to TRBJ2-1; 9 bases fit TRBD1. The CDR3 goes on 3 residues after the read ends, and that part is filled in from the germline J gene. The germline V gene encodes CDR1 LNHDA and CDR2 SQIVND (reference sequence). The V segment lost 10 bases and the J segment 1 base; nucleotides outside the gene matches: 5. The CDR3 has 14 residues.

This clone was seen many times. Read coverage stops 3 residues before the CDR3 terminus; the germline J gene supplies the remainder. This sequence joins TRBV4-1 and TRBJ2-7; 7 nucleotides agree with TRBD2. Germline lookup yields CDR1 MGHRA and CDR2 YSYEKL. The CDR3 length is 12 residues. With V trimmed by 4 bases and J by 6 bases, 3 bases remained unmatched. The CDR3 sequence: CASSLPGGEQYF. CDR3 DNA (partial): TGCGCCAGCAGCCTACCGGGGGGCGAG.

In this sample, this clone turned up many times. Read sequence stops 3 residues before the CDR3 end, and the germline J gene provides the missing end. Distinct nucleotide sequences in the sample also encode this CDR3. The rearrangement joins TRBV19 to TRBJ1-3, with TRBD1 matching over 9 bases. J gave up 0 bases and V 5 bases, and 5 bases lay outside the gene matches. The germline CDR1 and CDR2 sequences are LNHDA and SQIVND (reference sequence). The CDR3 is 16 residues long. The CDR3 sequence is CASSRSGQGSGNTIYF. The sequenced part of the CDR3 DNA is TGTGCCAGTAGTCGCTCGGGACAGGGCTCTGGAAACACC.

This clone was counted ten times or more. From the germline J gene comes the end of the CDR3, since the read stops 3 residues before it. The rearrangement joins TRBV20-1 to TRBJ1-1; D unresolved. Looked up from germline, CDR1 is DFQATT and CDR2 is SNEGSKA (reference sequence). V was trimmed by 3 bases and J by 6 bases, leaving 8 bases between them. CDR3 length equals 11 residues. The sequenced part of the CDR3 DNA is TGCAGTGCTAGTGACTTCTCTGAA. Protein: CSASDFSE. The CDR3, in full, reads CSASDFSEAFF.

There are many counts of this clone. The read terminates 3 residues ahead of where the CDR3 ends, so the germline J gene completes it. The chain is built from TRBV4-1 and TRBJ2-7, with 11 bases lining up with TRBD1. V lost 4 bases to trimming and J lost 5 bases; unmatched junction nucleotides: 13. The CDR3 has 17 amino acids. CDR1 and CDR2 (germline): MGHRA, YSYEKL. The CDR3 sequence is CASSPNSWTGGVNEQYF. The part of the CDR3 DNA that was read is TGCGCCAGCAGCCCAAACTCCTGGACAGGGGGCGTGAACGAG.

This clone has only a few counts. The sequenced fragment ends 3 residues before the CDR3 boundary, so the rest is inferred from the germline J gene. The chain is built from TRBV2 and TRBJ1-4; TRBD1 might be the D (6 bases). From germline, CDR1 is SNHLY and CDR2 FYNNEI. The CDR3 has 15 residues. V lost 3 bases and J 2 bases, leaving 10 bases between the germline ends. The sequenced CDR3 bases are TGTGCCAGCAGTGAGAACAGGGTGACTAATGAAAAA. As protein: CASSENRVTNEK. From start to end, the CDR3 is CASSENRVTNEKLFF.

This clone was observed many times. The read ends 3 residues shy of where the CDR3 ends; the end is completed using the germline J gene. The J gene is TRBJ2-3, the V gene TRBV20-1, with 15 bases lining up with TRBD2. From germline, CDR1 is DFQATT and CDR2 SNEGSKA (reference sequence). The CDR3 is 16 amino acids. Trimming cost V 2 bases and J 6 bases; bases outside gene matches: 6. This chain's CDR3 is CSARPSGTSGRDTQYF. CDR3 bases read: TGCAGTGCTAGACCTTCCGGGACTAGCGGGAGGGATACG.

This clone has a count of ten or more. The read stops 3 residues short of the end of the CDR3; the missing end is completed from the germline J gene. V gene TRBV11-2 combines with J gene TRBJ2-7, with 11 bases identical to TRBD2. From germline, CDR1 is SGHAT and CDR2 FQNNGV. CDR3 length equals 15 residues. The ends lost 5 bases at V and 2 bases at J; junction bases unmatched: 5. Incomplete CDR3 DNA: TGTGCCAGCAGCCCAGGGACTAGCGGCCCCTACGAG. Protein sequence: CASSPGTSGPYE. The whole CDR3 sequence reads CASSPGTSGPYEQYF.

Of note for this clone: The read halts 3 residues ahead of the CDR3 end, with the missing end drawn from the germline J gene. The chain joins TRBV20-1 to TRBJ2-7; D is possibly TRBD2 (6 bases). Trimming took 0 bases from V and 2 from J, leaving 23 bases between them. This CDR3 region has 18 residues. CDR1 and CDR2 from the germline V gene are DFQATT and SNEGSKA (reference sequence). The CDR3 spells CSARDRASAVFFPYEQYF. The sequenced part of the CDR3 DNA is TGCAGTGCTAGAGATCGGGCTAGCGCCGTATTCTTTCCCTACGAG.